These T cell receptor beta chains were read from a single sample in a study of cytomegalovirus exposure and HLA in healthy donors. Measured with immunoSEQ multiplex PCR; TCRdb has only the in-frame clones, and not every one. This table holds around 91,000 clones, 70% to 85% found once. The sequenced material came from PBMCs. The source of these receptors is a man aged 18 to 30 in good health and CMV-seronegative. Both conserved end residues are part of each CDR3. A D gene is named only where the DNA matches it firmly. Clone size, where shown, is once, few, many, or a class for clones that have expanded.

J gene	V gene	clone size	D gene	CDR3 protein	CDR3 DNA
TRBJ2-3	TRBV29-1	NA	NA	CSILWDTQYF	TGCAGCATCCTATGGGATACGCAGTATTTT
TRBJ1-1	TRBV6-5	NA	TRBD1	CASSRDRVGYTEAFF	TGTGCCAGCAGCCGAGACAGGGTCGGTTACACTGAAGCTTTCTTT
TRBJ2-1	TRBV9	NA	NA	CASSSSSYNEQFF	TGTGCCAGCAGCTCCAGCTCCTACAATGAGCAGTTCTTC
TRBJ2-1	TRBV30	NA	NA	CAWSNGGTYNEQFF	TGTGCCTGGAGTAATGGCGGCACCTACAATGAGCAGTTCTTC
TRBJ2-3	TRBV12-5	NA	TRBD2	CASGSTRTRSTDTQYF	TGTGCTAGTGGTTCCACACGGACTAGATCCACAGATACGCAGTATTTT
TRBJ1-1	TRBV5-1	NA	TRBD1	CASSPLGRGHTEAFF	TGCGCCAGCAGCCCTCTTGGCAGGGGGCACACTGAAGCTTTCTTT
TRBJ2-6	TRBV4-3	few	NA	CASSQERGQGANVLTF	TGCGCCAGCAGCCAAGAGCGGGGACAGGGGGCCAACGTCCTGACTTTC
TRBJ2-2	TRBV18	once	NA	CASSPGSSNTGELFF	TGTGCCAGCTCACCGGGCTCCTCGAACACCGGGGAGCTGTTTTTT
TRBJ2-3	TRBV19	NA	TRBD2	CASSQIGGREEGDTQYF	TGTGCCAGTAGCCAAATAGGCGGGAGGGAGGAGGGAGATACGCAGTATTTT
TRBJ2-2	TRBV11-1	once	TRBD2	CASSPLAGGPSGELFF	TGTGCCAGCAGCCCCCTAGCGGGAGGGCCATCCGGGGAGCTGTTTTTT
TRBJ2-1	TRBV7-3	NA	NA	CASSPDGVSNEQFF	TGTGCCAGCAGCCCAGACGGGGTTTCCAATGAGCAGTTCTTC
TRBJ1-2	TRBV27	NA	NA	CASSLGGGRGYTF	TGTGCCAGCAGTTTAGGGGGCGGCCGTGGCTACACCTTC
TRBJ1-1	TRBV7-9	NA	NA	CASSPQGGWQASEAFF	TGTGCCAGCAGCCCGCAGGGAGGGTGGCAGGCTAGTGAAGCTTTCTTT
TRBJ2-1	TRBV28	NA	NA	CASIAEGSGFF	TGTGCCAGCATCGCGGAGGGTTCGGGGTTCTTC
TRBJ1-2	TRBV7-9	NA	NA	CASGANYGYTF	TGTGCCAGCGGAGCTAACTATGGCTACACCTTC
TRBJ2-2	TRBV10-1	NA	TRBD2	CASSESGLVLNTGELFF	TGCGCCAGCAGTGAATCAGGACTAGTTCTGAACACCGGGGAGCTGTTTTTT
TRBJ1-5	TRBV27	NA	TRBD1	CASSPGQALGPQHF	TGTGCCAGCAGTCCCGGACAGGCTTTAGGGCCCCAGCATTTT
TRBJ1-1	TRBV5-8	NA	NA	CASSTTRVVGTEAFF	TGTGCCAGCAGCACCACCCGGGTCGTGGGCACTGAAGCTTTCTTT
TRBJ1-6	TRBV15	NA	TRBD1	CATSSAGQGNSPLHF	TGTGCCACCAGCAGCGCTGGACAGGGGAATTCACCCCTCCACTTT
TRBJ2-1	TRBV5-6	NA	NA	CASSPGSRSEQFF	TGTGCCAGCAGCCCGGGGTCTCGTAGTGAGCAGTTCTTC
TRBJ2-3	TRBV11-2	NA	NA	CASSPREDTQYF	TGTGCCAGCAGCCCTCGGGAGGATACGCAGTATTTT
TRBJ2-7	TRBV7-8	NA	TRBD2	CASSRGTSGSYEQYF	TGTGCCAGCAGCCGAGGGACTAGCGGCTCCTACGAGCAGTACTTC
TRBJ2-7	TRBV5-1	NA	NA	CASSYPSTRLGAVFYEQYF	TGCGCCAGCAGCTACCCTTCCACGAGATTGGGGGCTGTCTTCTACGAGCAGTACTTC
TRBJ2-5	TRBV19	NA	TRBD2	CASSIQKLAGGRETQYF	TGTGCCAGTAGTATCCAGAAACTAGCGGGAGGGCGAGAGACCCAGTACTTC
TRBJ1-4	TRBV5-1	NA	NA	CASSPQNTVLSTNEKLFF	TGCGCCAGCAGCCCACAGAACACAGTTCTCTCAACTAATGAAAAACTGTTTTTT
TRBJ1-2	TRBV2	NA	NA	CASTRGNYGYTF	TGTGCCAGCACCCGGGGTAACTATGGCTACACCTTC
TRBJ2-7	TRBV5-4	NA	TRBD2	CASSLGLAGDPYEQYF	TGTGCCAGCAGCTTGGGACTAGCGGGAGATCCCTACGAGCAGTACTTC